The T cell receptor beta chain under discussion was sequenced for a study of early T cells in non-severe SARS-CoV-2 infection. Study details: Sequencing targeted bulk RNA from unsorted whole blood, leaving chains unpaired. General study points: The matching step, a VDJdb search, favored anti-spike CD8 responses and missed private and CD4 specificities.

This CDR3 has 14 residues. V gave up 5 bases and J gave up 7 bases; unmatched junction bases: 8. CDR1 LNHDA and CDR2 SQIVND come from the germline V gene (reference sequence). The protocol attached unique molecular identifiers to individual cDNA molecules. Using its own MiXCR run on the 5' RACE reads, TCRdb lists one record per CDR3 protein. This sample has around 57,000 distinct CDR3 sequences, with 8% to 10% found just once. This clonotype has at least ten counts. Its antigen is not known. The chain employs TRBV19 and TRBJ2-1, with 7 bases lining up with TRBD2. Material: whole blood. The clonotype originates from an adult who was a healthcare worker with PCR-confirmed SARS-CoV-2 infection or an uninfected control (not recorded which). CDR3 nucleotides: TGTGCCAGTAGTGAAAGTCGCGGGGGTAATGAGCAGTTCTTC. It codes for CASSESRGGNEQFF.